The rows below give T cell receptor beta chains drawn from one sample of a study of blood T cell repertoires in COVID-19. Assay used: immunoSEQ multiplex PCR; TCRdb lists only in-frame clones, some missing. The sample includes hundreds of thousands of clones, about 86% seen only once; the top ten take roughly 1.4%. The sequenced sample consisted of peripheral blood. Receptor source: an elderly man with acute or convalescent COVID-19. Each CDR3 is given with its conserved first and last residue. The order of the fields is D gene, V gene, clone size, J gene, CDR3 protein, CDR3 DNA. A D gene is named only where the DNA matches it firmly. Size tells how often a clone was seen (once, few, many) or the class of an expanded clone, and some rows leave it out.

D gene: TRBD2
V gene: TRBV10-3
clone size: .
J gene: TRBJ2-1
CDR3 protein: CAIRIPGGDEQFF
CDR3 DNA: TGTGCCATCAGGATCCCGGGGGGGGATGAGCAGTTCTTC

D gene: TRBD1
V gene: TRBV20-1
clone size: .
J gene: TRBJ1-1
CDR3 protein: CSASGYRGVAFF
CDR3 DNA: TGCAGTGCTAGTGGATACAGGGGAGTAGCTTTCTTT

D gene: .
V gene: TRBV13
clone size: .
J gene: TRBJ1-2
CDR3 protein: CASSPPGTWNYGYTF
CDR3 DNA: TGTGCCAGCAGCCCCCCCGGGACATGGAACTATGGCTACACCTTC

D gene: .
V gene: TRBV5-1
clone size: .
J gene: TRBJ2-1
CDR3 protein: CASSPDNEQFF
CDR3 DNA: TGCGCCAGCAGCCCCGACAATGAGCAGTTCTTC

D gene: TRBD2
V gene: TRBV7-3
clone size: .
J gene: TRBJ2-2
CDR3 protein: CASSLGLAGTGELFF
CDR3 DNA: TGTGCCAGCAGCTTAGGACTAGCGGGGACCGGGGAGCTGTTTTTT

D gene: .
V gene: TRBV3-1/TRBV3-2
clone size: many
J gene: TRBJ2-7
CDR3 protein: CASSPTGHEQYF
CDR3 DNA: TGTGCCAGCAGCCCAACAGGTCACGAGCAGTACTTC

D gene: .
V gene: TRBV28
clone size: .
J gene: TRBJ2-5
CDR3 protein: CASAYEDSPRERGPETQYF
CDR3 DNA: TGTGCCAGCGCCTATGAGGACAGCCCCAGGGAACGAGGCCCAGAGACCCAGTACTTC

D gene: TRBD1
V gene: TRBV5-4
clone size: .
J gene: TRBJ2-3
CDR3 protein: CASSGTASTDTQYF
CDR3 DNA: TGTGCCAGCTCCGGGACAGCTAGCACAGATACGCAGTATTTT

D gene: .
V gene: TRBV5-1
clone size: few
J gene: TRBJ1-6
CDR3 protein: CASSPRGGPNSPLHF
CDR3 DNA: TGCGCCAGCAGCCCTCGGGGGGGTCCGAATTCACCCCTCCACTTT

D gene: .
V gene: TRBV6-5
clone size: .
J gene: TRBJ2-1
CDR3 protein: CASSRGEPGNEQFF
CDR3 DNA: TGTGCCAGCAGCAGGGGCGAGCCGGGGAATGAGCAGTTCTTC

D gene: .
V gene: TRBV19
clone size: .
J gene: TRBJ1-1
CDR3 protein: CASSMSGGPLEAFF
CDR3 DNA: TGTGCCAGTAGTATGTCGGGGGGCCCACTTGAAGCTTTCTTT

D gene: .
V gene: TRBV7-9
clone size: .
J gene: TRBJ2-5
CDR3 protein: CASSHRQRQETQYF
CDR3 DNA: TGTGCCAGCAGCCATCGACAGCGTCAAGAGACCCAGTACTTC

D gene: TRBD2
V gene: TRBV5-4
clone size: .
J gene: TRBJ2-7
CDR3 protein: CASSHGTSGVLYEQYF
CDR3 DNA: TGTGCCAGCAGCCACGGGACTAGCGGGGTTTTGTACGAGCAGTACTTC

D gene: TRBD2
V gene: TRBV28
clone size: .
J gene: TRBJ2-4
CDR3 protein: CASRSGTSGSKNIQYF
CDR3 DNA: TGTGCCAGCAGATCAGGGACTAGCGGCTCCAAAAACATTCAGTACTTC

D gene: TRBD2
V gene: TRBV5-1
clone size: .
J gene: TRBJ2-5
CDR3 protein: CASKTSGGETQYF
CDR3 DNA: TGCGCCAGCAAGACTAGCGGGGGGGAGACCCAGTACTTC

D gene: .
V gene: TRBV6-2/TRBV6-3
clone size: .
J gene: TRBJ1-5
CDR3 protein: CASSAGTGIQPQHF
CDR3 DNA: TGTGCCAGCAGTGCCGGAACAGGGATTCAGCCCCAGCATTTT

D gene: .
V gene: TRBV7-9
clone size: .
J gene: TRBJ2-1
CDR3 protein: CASSELNEQFF
CDR3 DNA: TGTGCCAGCAGCGAGTTGAATGAGCAGTTCTTC

D gene: .
V gene: TRBV6-6
clone size: .
J gene: TRBJ1-1
CDR3 protein: CASSGFGGITEAFF
CDR3 DNA: TGTGCCAGCAGCGGCTTCGGGGGAATCACTGAAGCTTTCTTT

D gene: TRBD1
V gene: TRBV10-3
clone size: once
J gene: TRBJ1-1
CDR3 protein: CAISPGQGTTNTEAFF
CDR3 DNA: TGTGCCATCAGTCCCGGACAGGGGACTACGAACACTGAAGCTTTCTTT

D gene: TRBD2
V gene: TRBV28
clone size: .
J gene: TRBJ2-1
CDR3 protein: CASSDGLAVVRGYNEQFF
CDR3 DNA: TGTGCCAGCAGTGACGGACTAGCGGTCGTCAGGGGTTACAATGAGCAGTTCTTC

D gene: TRBD2
V gene: TRBV5-4
clone size: .
J gene: TRBJ2-3
CDR3 protein: CASSLGLAGAADTQYF
CDR3 DNA: TGTGCCAGCAGCTTGGGACTAGCGGGAGCGGCAGATACGCAGTATTTT

D gene: TRBD1
V gene: TRBV7-9
clone size: .
J gene: TRBJ1-2
CDR3 protein: CASSPGQGLPSIF
CDR3 DNA: TGTGCCAGCAGCCCCGGACAGGGCCTCCCCTCTATCTTC

D gene: .
V gene: TRBV19
clone size: .
J gene: TRBJ1-4
CDR3 protein: CASTGRRAGTNEKLFF
CDR3 DNA: TGTGCCAGTACCGGCCGACGGGCGGGAACTAATGAAAAACTGTTTTTT

D gene: TRBD1
V gene: TRBV5-1
clone size: .
J gene: TRBJ1-4
CDR3 protein: CASTPTGGGGEKLFF
CDR3 DNA: TGCGCCAGCACCCCGACAGGGGGCGGTGGTGAAAAACTGTTTTTT

D gene: TRBD2
V gene: TRBV19
clone size: .
J gene: TRBJ2-3
CDR3 protein: CASTRDYQSPSF
CDR3 DNA: TGTGCCAGTACCCGGGACTATCAAAGTCCCAGCTTT

D gene: .
V gene: TRBV27
clone size: .
J gene: TRBJ2-2
CDR3 protein: CASSLGRVNTGELFF
CDR3 DNA: TGTGCCAGCAGTTTAGGGCGGGTGAACACCGGGGAGCTGTTTTTT

D gene: TRBD1
V gene: TRBV29-1
clone size: .
J gene: TRBJ2-3
CDR3 protein: CSARGQGRSTDTQYF
CDR3 DNA: TGCAGCGCCCGGGGACAGGGAAGAAGCACAGATACGCAGTATTTT

D gene: TRBD1
V gene: TRBV4-2
clone size: .
J gene: TRBJ1-5
CDR3 protein: CASSQEWTGFSNQPQHF
CDR3 DNA: TGTGCCAGCAGCCAAGAATGGACAGGTTTTAGCAATCAGCCCCAGCATTTT

D gene: TRBD1
V gene: TRBV11-3
clone size: .
J gene: TRBJ2-3
CDR3 protein: CASSFGDRGGDTQYF
CDR3 DNA: TGTGCCAGCAGCTTCGGAGACAGGGGTGGAGATACGCAGTATTTT

D gene: TRBD1
V gene: TRBV27
clone size: .
J gene: TRBJ2-2
CDR3 protein: CASSLWTGSHTGELFF
CDR3 DNA: TGTGCCAGCAGTTTGTGGACAGGGTCTCACACCGGGGAGCTGTTTTTT

D gene: .
V gene: TRBV5-1
clone size: .
J gene: TRBJ1-2
CDR3 protein: CASSPGGLGGYGYTF
CDR3 DNA: TGCGCCAGCAGCCCCGGGGGACTCGGAGGCTATGGCTACACCTTC

D gene: TRBD1
V gene: TRBV5-6
clone size: .
J gene: TRBJ1-1
CDR3 protein: CASSIWGQGNTEAFF
CDR3 DNA: TGTGCCAGCTCGATATGGGGACAGGGGAACACTGAAGCTTTCTTT

D gene: .
V gene: TRBV12-3/TRBV12-4
clone size: .
J gene: TRBJ1-6
CDR3 protein: CASSLIGVTPLHF
CDR3 DNA: TGTGCCAGCAGTTTAATAGGAGTTACACCCCTCCACTTT

D gene: .
V gene: TRBV6-5
clone size: .
J gene: TRBJ1-1
CDR3 protein: CASSYGAGSTEAFF
CDR3 DNA: TGTGCCAGCAGTTACGGGGCAGGGTCCACTGAAGCTTTCTTT

D gene: .
V gene: TRBV10-3
clone size: .
J gene: TRBJ1-6
CDR3 protein: CAISDWGPYSPLHF
CDR3 DNA: TGTGCCATCAGTGATTGGGGGCCCTATTCACCCCTCCACTTT

D gene: TRBD1
V gene: TRBV7-2
clone size: .
J gene: TRBJ2-5
CDR3 protein: CASTRQSGGGGETQYF
CDR3 DNA: TGTGCCAGCACTCGCCAGTCAGGGGGTGGAGGAGAGACCCAGTACTTC

D gene: .
V gene: TRBV4-3
clone size: .
J gene: TRBJ1-1
CDR3 protein: CASSQVVWGARGDTEAFF
CDR3 DNA: TGCGCCAGCAGCCAAGTCGTATGGGGCGCCCGTGGGGACACTGAAGCTTTCTTT

D gene: TRBD1
V gene: TRBV3-1/TRBV3-2
clone size: .
J gene: TRBJ1-2
CDR3 protein: CASSQEGTGSFNGYTF
CDR3 DNA: TGTGCCAGCAGCCAAGAGGGGACAGGGAGTTTCAATGGCTACACCTTC

D gene: TRBD1
V gene: TRBV19
clone size: .
J gene: TRBJ2-2
CDR3 protein: CASSLQGALTNTGELFF
CDR3 DNA: TGTGCCAGTAGTCTACAGGGGGCCCTTACGAACACCGGGGAGCTGTTTTTT

D gene: TRBD2
V gene: TRBV5-5
clone size: .
J gene: TRBJ2-2
CDR3 protein: CASSFTSGANTGELFF
CDR3 DNA: TGTGCCAGCAGCTTTACTAGCGGGGCTAACACCGGGGAGCTGTTTTTT

D gene: .
V gene: TRBV15
clone size: .
J gene: TRBJ1-6
CDR3 protein: CATSKGPLTESPLHF
CDR3 DNA: TGTGCCACCAGCAAGGGGCCGTTAACCGAGTCACCCCTCCACTTT

D gene: .
V gene: TRBV7-2
clone size: .
J gene: TRBJ2-3
CDR3 protein: CASSLPVTDTQYF
CDR3 DNA: TGTGCCAGCAGCTTACCAGTGACAGATACGCAGTATTTT

D gene: .
V gene: TRBV24-1
clone size: .
J gene: TRBJ2-1
CDR3 protein: CATGDSVGNNEQFF
CDR3 DNA: TGTGCCACCGGTGATAGCGTCGGAAACAATGAGCAGTTCTTC

D gene: TRBD1
V gene: TRBV4-3
clone size: few
J gene: TRBJ1-4
CDR3 protein: CASSQDLGQGGLSEKLFF
CDR3 DNA: TGCGCCAGCAGCCAAGATTTGGGACAGGGAGGACTTTCTGAAAAACTGTTTTTT

D gene: TRBD2
V gene: TRBV28
clone size: .
J gene: TRBJ2-7
CDR3 protein: CASSSPTSGSPYEQYF
CDR3 DNA: TGTGCCAGCAGTTCCCCCACTAGCGGGAGTCCCTACGAGCAGTACTTC

D gene: TRBD1
V gene: TRBV2
clone size: once
J gene: TRBJ1-2
CDR3 protein: CASSPRQGGGDYGYTF
CDR3 DNA: TGTGCCAGCAGTCCACGACAGGGTGGTGGCGACTATGGCTACACCTTC

D gene: .
V gene: TRBV10-3
clone size: .
J gene: TRBJ2-7
CDR3 protein: CAISESGPGYEQYF
CDR3 DNA: TGTGCCATCAGTGAAAGCGGTCCGGGATACGAGCAGTACTTC

D gene: TRBD2
V gene: TRBV27
clone size: .
J gene: TRBJ2-7
CDR3 protein: CASSLAGGPLDRQYF
CDR3 DNA: TGTGCCAGCAGTTTAGCGGGAGGGCCCCTAGACCGGCAGTACTTC

D gene: .
V gene: TRBV5-1
clone size: .
J gene: TRBJ2-3
CDR3 protein: CASSAGPSTDTQYF
CDR3 DNA: TGCGCCAGCAGCGCAGGGCCCAGCACAGATACGCAGTATTTT

D gene: .
V gene: TRBV11-3
clone size: .
J gene: TRBJ2-3
CDR3 protein: CASSPQGRDTQYF
CDR3 DNA: TGTGCCAGCAGTCCCCAGGGTCGTGATACGCAGTATTTT

D gene: TRBD1
V gene: TRBV7-9
clone size: .
J gene: TRBJ1-1
CDR3 protein: CASSLPGQGARAFF
CDR3 DNA: TGTGCCAGCAGCTTACCGGGACAGGGGGCGCGAGCTTTCTTT

D gene: .
V gene: TRBV28
clone size: .
J gene: TRBJ1-2
CDR3 protein: CASSLEQSYYGYTF
CDR3 DNA: TGTGCCAGCAGTTTAGAACAGTCGTACTATGGCTACACCTTC

D gene: .
V gene: TRBV4-1
clone size: .
J gene: TRBJ1-2
CDR3 protein: CASSQIGGGSSLYGYTF
CDR3 DNA: TGCGCCAGCAGCCAAATCGGCGGTGGCAGTTCCTTATATGGCTACACCTTC

D gene: .
V gene: TRBV6-2/TRBV6-3
clone size: .
J gene: TRBJ1-1
CDR3 protein: CASSYSPTLPMNTEAFF
CDR3 DNA: TGTGCCAGCAGTTATAGCCCGACCCTTCCCATGAACACTGAAGCTTTCTTT